Below, 21 T cell receptor beta chains from the same sample are listed, as sequenced in a study of cytotoxic CD8 clonotypes in ibrutinib-treated CLL. Repertoires were generated with immunoSEQ multiplex PCR, while TCRdb's copy carries only in-frame clones and drops some. The repertoire holds some 200,000 clones, with approximately 70% as singletons. Here the sequenced sample was PBMCs, taken after 12 months of ibrutinib treatment. Receptor source: a human donor with chronic lymphocytic leukemia.

This clone has only one observation. The chain combines TRBV7-8 with TRBJ2-3; 12 bases map to TRBD2. The J segment lost 7 bases and the V segment lost 1 base, leaving 18 bases of the junction unmatched. There are 20 residues in the CDR3. Per the germline V gene, CDR1 is SGHVS and CDR2 is FQNEAQ. CDR3: CASSLEYSASGGEIAYTQYF. The CDR3 DNA reads TGTGCCAGCAGCTTAGAATACTCGGCTAGCGGGGGGGAAATCGCCTATACGCAGTATTTT.

This chain joins TRBV5-6 and TRBJ2-5, with D unclear. The V and J ends lost 2 bases and 12 bases respectively, with 11 bases between them. The CDR3 totals 11 residues. The V gene's germline CDR1 is SGHDT and CDR2 YYEEEE. The CDR3 DNA reads TGTGCCAGCAGCTTTAGAACAGAGGAGTACTTC. Translated, it gives CASSFRTEEYF.

As regards this clone: Distinct nucleotide sequences in the sample also encode this CDR3. DNA of the CDR3: TGTGCCAGTAGTATCTCCTCCTACAATGAGCAGTTCTTC. This gives the protein CASSISSYNEQFF. V is TRBV19 and J is TRBJ2-1; no firm D call. Germline CDR1 reads LNHDA; CDR2 reads SQIVND (reference sequence). Trimming shortened V by 3 bases and J by 0 bases, and 3 bases separated the two germline ends. The CDR3 sequence is 13 residues long.

This clone has a single count. The V call is TRBV7-3, the J call TRBJ2-7; 8 bases align to TRBD1. The CDR3 is 13 residues long. Germline CDR1 SGHTA, CDR2 FQGTGA. The V and J ends lost 4 bases and 7 bases, in that order; junction bases with no gene match: 6. The CDR3 reads CASSSLGQAEQYF. The CDR3 DNA follows: TGTGCCAGCAGCTCCCTGGGACAGGCAGAGCAGTACTTC.

The genes are TRBV6-5 and TRBJ1-1; D unresolved. CDR1 is MNHEY and CDR2 is SVGAGI in the germline V gene. Trimming stripped 5 bases from V and 7 bases from J, with 11 bases between. The CDR3 is 12 amino acids. The CDR3 DNA follows: TGTGCCAGCAGTACCCGAGGAGGTGAAGCTTTCTTT. This sequence encodes CASSTRGGEAFF.

The chain links TRBV2 to TRBJ2-7; no firm D call. Germline CDR1 and CDR2: SNHLY and FYNNEI. The CDR3 contains 14 residues. Trimming cost V 6 bases and J 0 bases, with 12 bases left between them. The CDR3 loop reads CASSARETSYEQYF. CDR3 coding DNA: TGTGCCAGCAGCGCCAGAGAGACCTCCTACGAGCAGTACTTC.

The chain employs TRBV4-1 and TRBJ1-1; D unresolved. CDR1 is MGHRA, CDR2 YSYEKL, per germline. V was cut by 4 bases and J by 0 bases, with 9 bases left in between. The length of the CDR3 is 14 residues. The CDR3 DNA is TGCGCCAGCAGCCCTACTCGGATGAACACTGAAGCTTTCTTT. Protein sequence: CASSPTRMNTEAFF.

This clone was counted a few times. The rearrangement links TRBV19 to TRBJ1-4; D is possibly TRBD1 (5 bases). CDR3 length: 16 amino acids. Deletions cut 4 bases from V and 5 bases from J, with 17 bases between. Looked up from germline, CDR1 is LNHDA and CDR2 is SQIVND (reference sequence). CDR3 nucleotide sequence: TGTGCCAGTAGTAGTCGGCAGGGAATCTTGAATGAAAAACTGTTTTTT. Protein: CASSSRQGILNEKLFF.

This clone was observed a handful of times. The chain joins TRBV9 to TRBJ2-3; the match to TRBD1 covers 7 bases. Trimming removed 3 bases from V and 1 base from J; junction bases left unmatched: 5. The length of the CDR3 is 15 residues. Germline-derived CDR1 and CDR2 are SGDLS and YYNGEE. The CDR3: CASSATGRGTDTQYF. The CDR3 nucleotides are TGTGCCAGCAGCGCGACAGGGCGAGGCACAGATACGCAGTATTTT.

The chain is built from TRBV30 and TRBJ1-1; D ambiguous. Germline V lookup: CDR1 GTSNPN, CDR2 SVGIG (reference sequence). V was clipped by 0 bases and J by 3 bases, with 11 bases between them. The CDR3 is made up of 14 amino acids. In DNA, the CDR3 is TGTGCCTGGAGTGTATCGATCCTTCACACTGAAGCTTTCTTT. It encodes CAWSVSILHTEAFF.

In its sample, this clone was seen once. The chain joins TRBV6-5 to TRBJ1-4; TRBD1 matches at 8 bases. J was trimmed by 7 bases and V by 5 bases; bases with no gene match: 9. This CDR3 comprises 15 residues. Germline V gene lookup returns CDR1 MNHEY and CDR2 SVGAGI. The CDR3 region has the DNA TGTGCCAGCAGTGCTCCCGACAGGGGATCTGAAAAACTGTTTTTT. This gives the protein CASSAPDRGSEKLFF.

This rearrangement joins TRBV28 to TRBJ1-5; D is unclear. Trimming took 5 bases from V and 2 from J, leaving 13 bases between them. This CDR3 contains 15 residues. Germline V CDR1 and CDR2: MDHEN, SYDVKM. The DNA of the CDR3 is TGTGCCAGCAGTCCAATGTCAGACGGCAATCAGCCCCAGCATTTT. Its protein is CASSPMSDGNQPQHF. Drawing the rest from reference TRBV28 and TRBJ1-5, the complete variable domain is DVKVTQSSRYLVKRTGEKVFLECVQDMDHENMFWYRQDPGLGLRLIYFSYDVKMKEKGDIPEGYSVSREKKERFSLILESASTNQTSMYLCASSPMSDGNQPQHFGDGTRLSIL.

The chain has TRBV30 and TRBJ2-7, with D maybe TRBD2 (6 bases). CDR3 length: 16 residues. Trimming removed 1 base from V and 0 bases from J, with 16 bases in between. Germline CDR1 and CDR2: GTSNPN and SVGIG (reference sequence). The CDR3 nucleotides are TGTGCCTGGAGTGATTGGGCCGGAGGGAGCTCCTACGAGCAGTACTTC. Amino acid sequence: CAWSDWAGGSSYEQYF.

This clone has only a few counts. The rearrangement joins TRBV9 to TRBJ2-7; 8 bases agree with TRBD1. This CDR3 has 15 residues. The ends lost 2 bases at V and 0 bases at J; junction bases unmatched: 4. The germline CDR1 and CDR2 sequences are SGDLS and YYNGEE. This chain's CDR3 is CASSVSTGASYEQYF. The CDR3 coding sequence is TGTGCCAGCAGCGTGTCGACAGGGGCCTCCTACGAGCAGTACTTC.

The CDR3 loop reads CSVLGGMNTEAFF. The CDR3 DNA reads as TGCAGCGTCCTTGGGGGTATGAACACTGAAGCTTTCTTT. The rearrangement uses TRBV29-1 and TRBJ1-1; D is possibly TRBD1 (5 bases). The ends were cut back, 6 bases at V and 0 bases at J, with 11 bases in the middle. Germline values: CDR1 SQVTM, CDR2 ANQGSEA. CDR3 length: 13 amino acids. Looking up the rest from reference TRBV29-1 and TRBJ1-1 gives the full variable domain: SAVISQKPSRDICQRGTSLTIQCQVDSQVTMMFWYRQQPGQSLTLIATANQGSEATYESGFVIDKFPISRPNLTFSTLTVSNMSPEDSSIYLCSVLGGMNTEAFFGQGTRLTVV.

The chain recombines TRBV28 with TRBJ1-2; TRBD1 aligns across 8 bases. Germline V gene lookup returns CDR1 MDHEN and CDR2 SYDVKM. The V gene end was trimmed by 3 bases and the J gene end by 7 bases; junction bases not matched to a gene: 7. The CDR3 loop spans 14 amino acids. DNA for the CDR3: TGTGCCAGCAGTTTGTTTTGGACAGGGCCTGGCTACACCTTC. It encodes CASSLFWTGPGYTF.

The chain is built from TRBV5-1 and TRBJ2-3, with TRBD1 identical over 7 bases. Germline CDR1 SGHRS, CDR2 YFSETQ. Trimming at V came to 4 bases and at J to 9 bases, leaving 5 bases not matched to a gene. CDR3 length: 12 amino acids. This CDR3 reads CASSVDRATQYF. The DNA for the CDR3 is TGCGCCAGCAGCGTTGACAGGGCAACGCAGTATTTT.

This chain joins TRBV7-2 and TRBJ2-7; no clear D gene. Trimming removed 5 bases from V and 6 bases from J, with 14 bases in between. Germline CDR1 and CDR2: SGHTA and FQGNSA. The CDR3 spans 13 residues. The CDR3 nucleotides read TGTGCCAGCAGCCCTTTGGGCAGTACCGAGCAGTACTTC. This translates into CASSPLGSTEQYF. Full variable domain (remainder filled in from reference TRBV7-2 and TRBJ2-7): GAGVSQSPSNKVTEKGKDVELRCDPISGHTALYWYRQSLGQGLEFLIYFQGNSAPDKSGLPSDRFSAERTGGSVSTLTIQRTQQEDSAVYLCASSPLGSTEQYFGPGTRLTVT.

This clone was observed a handful of times. One junction end does not reproduce the germline sequence, and a read error may be involved. This rearrangement joins TRBV4-1 to TRBJ1-3; tentative D call: TRBD1 (5 bases). Germline V gene lookup returns CDR1 MGHRA and CDR2 YSYEKL. The CDR3 totals 15 residues. CDR3 loop: CASSQTTVSGITIYF. CDR3 bases: TGCGCCAGCAGCCAAACGACAGTCTCTGGAATCACCATATATTTT.

This clone was seen a few times. The chain's CDR3 is CASSEGQGNQPQHF. DNA for the CDR3: TGTGCCAGCAGTGAGGGACAGGGGAATCAGCCCCAGCATTTT. V usage is TRBV2 and J usage is TRBJ1-5; 10 bases fit TRBD1. This CDR3 has 14 residues. After removal of 3 bases from V and 4 bases from J, the junction contained 0 bases not matched to a gene. CDR1 and CDR2 (germline): SNHLY, FYNNEI.

CDR3 DNA sequence: TGTGCCTGGAGTAAACCGGGACAGGGTTACACTGAAGCTTTCTTT. Its protein is CAWSKPGQGYTEAFF. V is TRBV30 and J is TRBJ1-1; the match to TRBD1 covers 9 bases. Per the germline V gene, CDR1 is GTSNPN and CDR2 is SVGIG (reference sequence). This CDR3 has 15 amino acids. V was pared by 2 bases and J by 3 bases, with 7 bases of the junction left unmatched.